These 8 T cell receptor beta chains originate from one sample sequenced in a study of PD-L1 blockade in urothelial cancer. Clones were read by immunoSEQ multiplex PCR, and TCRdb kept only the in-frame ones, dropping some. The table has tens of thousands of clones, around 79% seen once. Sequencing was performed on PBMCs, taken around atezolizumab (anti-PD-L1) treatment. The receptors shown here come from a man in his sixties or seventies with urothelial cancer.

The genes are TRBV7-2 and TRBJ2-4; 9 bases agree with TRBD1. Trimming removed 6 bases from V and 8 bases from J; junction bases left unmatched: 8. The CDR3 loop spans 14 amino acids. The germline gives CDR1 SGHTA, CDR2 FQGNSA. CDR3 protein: CASSQQGAGYIQYF. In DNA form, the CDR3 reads TGTGCCAGCAGTCAACAGGGGGCTGGTTACATTCAGTACTTC.

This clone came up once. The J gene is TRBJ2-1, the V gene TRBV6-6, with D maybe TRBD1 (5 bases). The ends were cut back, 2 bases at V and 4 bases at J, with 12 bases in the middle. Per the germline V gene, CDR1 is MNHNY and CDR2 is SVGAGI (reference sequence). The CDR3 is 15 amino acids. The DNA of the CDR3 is TGTGCCAGCAGTTACCTGGGGCCGGCTTACAATGAGCAGTTCTTC. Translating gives CASSYLGPAYNEQFF.

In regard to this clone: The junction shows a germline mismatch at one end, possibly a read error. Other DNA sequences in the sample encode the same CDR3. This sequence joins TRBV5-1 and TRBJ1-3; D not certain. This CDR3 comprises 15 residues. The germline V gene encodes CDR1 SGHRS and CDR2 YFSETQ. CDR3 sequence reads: CASSLGWVAGNTIYF. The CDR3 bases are TGCGCTAGCAGCCTCGGGTGGGTGGCTGGAAACACCATATATTTT. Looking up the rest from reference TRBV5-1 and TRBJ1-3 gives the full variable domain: KAGVTQTPRYLIKTRGQQVTLSCSPISGHRSVSWYQQTPGQGLQFLFEYFSETQRNKGNFPGRFSGRQFSNSRSEMNVSTLELGDSALYLCASSLGWVAGNTIYFGEGSWLTVV.

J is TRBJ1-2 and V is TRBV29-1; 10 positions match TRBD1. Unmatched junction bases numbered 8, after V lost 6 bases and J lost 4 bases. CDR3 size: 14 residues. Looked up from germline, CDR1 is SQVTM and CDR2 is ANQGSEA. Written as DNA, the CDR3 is TGCAGCGTCTTCCAGACAGGGGGCAGCTATGGCTACACCTTC. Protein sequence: CSVFQTGGSYGYTF.

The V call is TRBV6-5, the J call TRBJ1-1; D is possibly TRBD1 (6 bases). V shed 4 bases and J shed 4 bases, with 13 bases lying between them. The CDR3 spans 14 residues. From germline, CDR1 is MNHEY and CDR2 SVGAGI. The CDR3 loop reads CASSSTPGATEAFF. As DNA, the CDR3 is TGTGCCAGCAGTTCGACTCCAGGGGCCACTGAAGCTTTCTTT.

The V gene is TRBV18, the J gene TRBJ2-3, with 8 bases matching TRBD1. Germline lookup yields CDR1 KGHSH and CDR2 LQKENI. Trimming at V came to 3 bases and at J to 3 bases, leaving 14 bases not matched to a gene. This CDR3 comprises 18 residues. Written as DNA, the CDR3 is TGTGCCAGCTCACCTAGAGAGCGCAGGGGGCAAGGTACAGATACGCAGTATTTT. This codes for CASSPRERRGQGTDTQYF. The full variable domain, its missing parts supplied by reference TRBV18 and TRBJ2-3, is NAGVMQNPRHLVRRRGQEARLRCSPMKGHSHVYWYRQLPEEGLKFMVYLQKENIIDESGMPKERFSAEFPKEGPSILRIQQVVRGDSAAYFCASSPRERRGQGTDTQYFGPGTRLTVL.

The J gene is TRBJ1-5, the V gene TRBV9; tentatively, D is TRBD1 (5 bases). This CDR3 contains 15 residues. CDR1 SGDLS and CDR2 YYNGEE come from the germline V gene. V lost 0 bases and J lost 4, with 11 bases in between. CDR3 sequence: CASSVGAGTNQPQHF. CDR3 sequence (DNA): TGTGCCAGCAGCGTAGGGGCAGGGACTAATCAGCCCCAGCATTTT.

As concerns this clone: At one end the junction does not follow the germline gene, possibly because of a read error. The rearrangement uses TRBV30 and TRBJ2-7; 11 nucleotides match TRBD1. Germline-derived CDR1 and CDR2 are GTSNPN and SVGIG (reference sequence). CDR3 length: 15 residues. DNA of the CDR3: TGTGCCGGGAGAGGGGGGGGACAGGGGGTGTACGAGCAGTACTTC. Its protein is CAGRGGGQGVYEQYF.